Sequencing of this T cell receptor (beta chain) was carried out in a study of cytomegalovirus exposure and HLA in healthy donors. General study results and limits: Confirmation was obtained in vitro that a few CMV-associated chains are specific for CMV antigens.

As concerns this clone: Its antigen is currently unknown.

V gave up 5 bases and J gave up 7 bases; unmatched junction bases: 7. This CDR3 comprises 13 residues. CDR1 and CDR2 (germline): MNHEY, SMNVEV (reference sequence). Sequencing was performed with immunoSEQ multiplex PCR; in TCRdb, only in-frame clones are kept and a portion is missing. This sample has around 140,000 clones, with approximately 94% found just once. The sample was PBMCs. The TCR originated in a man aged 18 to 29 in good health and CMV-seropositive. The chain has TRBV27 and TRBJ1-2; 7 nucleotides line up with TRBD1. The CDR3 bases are TGTGCCAGCAGTCCCTCACAGGGGTCTGGCTACACCTTC. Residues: CASSPSQGSGYTF.